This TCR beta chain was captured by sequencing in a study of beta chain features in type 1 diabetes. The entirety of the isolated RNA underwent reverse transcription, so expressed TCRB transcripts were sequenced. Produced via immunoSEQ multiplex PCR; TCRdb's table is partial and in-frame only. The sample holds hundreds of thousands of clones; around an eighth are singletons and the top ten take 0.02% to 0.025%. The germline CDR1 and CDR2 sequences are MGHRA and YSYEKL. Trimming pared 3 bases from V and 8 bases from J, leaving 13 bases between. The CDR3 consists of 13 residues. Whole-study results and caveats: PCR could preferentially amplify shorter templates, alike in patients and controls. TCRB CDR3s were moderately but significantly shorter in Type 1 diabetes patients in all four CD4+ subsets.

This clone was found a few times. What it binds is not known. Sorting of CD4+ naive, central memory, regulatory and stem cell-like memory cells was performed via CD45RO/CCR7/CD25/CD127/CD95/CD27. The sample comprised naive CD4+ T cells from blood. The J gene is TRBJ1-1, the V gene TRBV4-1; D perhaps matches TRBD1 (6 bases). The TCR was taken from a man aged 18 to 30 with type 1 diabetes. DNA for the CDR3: TGCGCCAGCAGCCACCCCCAGGGGTTAGAAGCTTTCTTT. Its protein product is CASSHPQGLEAFF.